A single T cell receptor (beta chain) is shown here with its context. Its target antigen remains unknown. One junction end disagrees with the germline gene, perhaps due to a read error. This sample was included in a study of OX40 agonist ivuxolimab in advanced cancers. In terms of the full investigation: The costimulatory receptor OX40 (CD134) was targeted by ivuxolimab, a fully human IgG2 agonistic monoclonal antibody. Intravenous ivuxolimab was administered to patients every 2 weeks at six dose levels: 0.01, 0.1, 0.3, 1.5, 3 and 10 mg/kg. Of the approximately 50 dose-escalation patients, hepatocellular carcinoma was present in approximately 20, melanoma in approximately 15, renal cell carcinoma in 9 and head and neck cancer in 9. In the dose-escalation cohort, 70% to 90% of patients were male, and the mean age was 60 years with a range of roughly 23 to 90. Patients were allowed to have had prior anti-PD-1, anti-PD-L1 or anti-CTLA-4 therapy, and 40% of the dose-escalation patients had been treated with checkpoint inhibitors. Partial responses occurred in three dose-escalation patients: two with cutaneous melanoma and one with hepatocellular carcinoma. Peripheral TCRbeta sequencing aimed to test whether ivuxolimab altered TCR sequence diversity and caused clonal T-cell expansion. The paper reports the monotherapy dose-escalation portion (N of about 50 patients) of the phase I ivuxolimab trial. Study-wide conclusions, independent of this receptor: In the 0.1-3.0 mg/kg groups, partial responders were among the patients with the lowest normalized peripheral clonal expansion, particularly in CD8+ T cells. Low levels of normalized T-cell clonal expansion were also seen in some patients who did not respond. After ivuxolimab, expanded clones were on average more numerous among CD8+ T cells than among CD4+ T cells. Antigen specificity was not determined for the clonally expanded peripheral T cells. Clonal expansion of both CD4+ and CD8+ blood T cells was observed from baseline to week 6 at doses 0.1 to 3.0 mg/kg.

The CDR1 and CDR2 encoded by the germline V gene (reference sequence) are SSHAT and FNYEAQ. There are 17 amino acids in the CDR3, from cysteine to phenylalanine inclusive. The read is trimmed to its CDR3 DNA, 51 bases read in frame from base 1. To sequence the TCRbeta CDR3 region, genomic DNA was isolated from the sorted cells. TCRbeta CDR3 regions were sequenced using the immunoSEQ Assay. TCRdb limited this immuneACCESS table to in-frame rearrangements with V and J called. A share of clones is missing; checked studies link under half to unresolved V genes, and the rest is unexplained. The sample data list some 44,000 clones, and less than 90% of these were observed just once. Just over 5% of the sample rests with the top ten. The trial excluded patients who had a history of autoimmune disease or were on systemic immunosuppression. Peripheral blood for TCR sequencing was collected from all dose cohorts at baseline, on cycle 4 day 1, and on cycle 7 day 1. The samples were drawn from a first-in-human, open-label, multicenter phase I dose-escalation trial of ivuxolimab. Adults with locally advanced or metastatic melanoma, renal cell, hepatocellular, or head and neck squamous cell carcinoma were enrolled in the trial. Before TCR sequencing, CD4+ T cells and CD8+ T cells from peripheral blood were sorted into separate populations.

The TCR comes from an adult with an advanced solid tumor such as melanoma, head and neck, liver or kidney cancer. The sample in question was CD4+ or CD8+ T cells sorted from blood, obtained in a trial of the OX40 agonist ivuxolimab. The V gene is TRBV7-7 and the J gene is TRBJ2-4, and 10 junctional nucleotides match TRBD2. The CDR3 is CASSSLGLAGVQNIQYF. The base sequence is TGTGCTAGCAGCTCTCTAGGGCTAGCGGGAGTCCAAAACATTCAGTACTTC.